One and the same sample provided the 4 T cell receptor beta chains below, sequenced in a study of blood T cells in healthy people across ages. Then a second PCR, running roughly 6 to 12 cycles, was carried out with a sample-barcoded 5' primer and a J-beta primer mix. TCRdb used MiXCR to reprocess the 5' RACE reads, holding one entry per CDR3 protein. The sample yields about 640,000 distinct CDR3 sequences, 25% to 30% seen once. What was sequenced was blood. These receptors all stem from a woman aged 80 or over in good health.

V gene TRBV12-3 or TRBV12-4 combines with J gene TRBJ2-3; D might be TRBD2 (6 bases). V lost 6 bases and J lost 3, with 19 bases in between. The CDR3 runs to 16 residues. Written as DNA, the CDR3 is TGTGCCAGCAGCCCCGCGGGGCGGGTGGGAACAGATACGCAGTATTTT. Translation gives CASSPAGRVGTDTQYF.

This clonotype was observed a few times. V gene TRBV30 combines with J gene TRBJ2-2, with D possibly being TRBD2 (5 bases). Trimming left V 1 base short and J 6 bases short, with 9 bases between. Germline-derived CDR1 and CDR2 are GTSNPN and SVGIG (reference sequence). The CDR3 runs 13 residues. CDR3 DNA sequence: TGTGCCTGGAGTGGGACGGGGTCCGGGGAGCTGTTTTTT. Its translation: CAWSGTGSGELFF.

This clonotype has at least ten counts. The chain joins TRBV29-1 to TRBJ2-1, with D uncertain. The V gene's germline CDR1 is SQVTM and CDR2 ANQGSEA. Trimming removed 1 base from V and 2 bases from J, with 15 bases in between. The CDR3 covers 16 residues. This chain's CDR3 is CSVEVLTVLTYNEQFF. The CDR3 coding sequence is TGCAGCGTTGAAGTTCTTACAGTGTTGACCTACAATGAGCAGTTCTTC.

Only a few counts were recorded for this clonotype. The chain uses TRBV2 and TRBJ1-1; D call uncertain. CDR3 length: 11 amino acids. Germline V gives CDR1 SNHLY, CDR2 FYNNEI. Trimming pared 9 bases from V and 3 bases from J, leaving 8 bases between. CDR3 protein: CARARDTEAFF. CDR3 DNA sequence: TGTGCCAGAGCTCGGGACACTGAAGCTTTCTTT.